This T cell receptor (beta chain) is from a study of shared clonotypes between healthy human individuals. Germline lookup yields CDR1 MNHEY and CDR2 SVGAGI. V lost 5 bases to trimming and J lost 6 bases, with 14 bases between them. The CDR3 extends over 13 amino acids. The protocol was immunoSEQ multiplex PCR, while the TCRdb copy is restricted to in-frame clones and leaves out a portion. The repertoire consists of more than 2 million clones, with 85% to 95% occurring once and the leading ten covering more than 0.1%. This chain uses TRBV6-5 with TRBJ2-7; D is unclear. The origin of this receptor is a young man in good health. Sample: naive CD4+ T cells sorted from blood. The subset denotes: CD45RA+ positively selected. CDR3 sequence reads: CASSRGISLEQYF. The CDR3 DNA reads as TGTGCCAGCAGTCGCGGCATCAGCCTCGAGCAGTACTTC.